This is a list of T cell receptor beta chains from one sample in a study of blood T cell repertoires in COVID-19. Only in-frame clones appear in the TCRdb table, and some are missing; sequencing was by immunoSEQ multiplex PCR. The table records around 260,000 clones, roughly four fifths of them present only once. Sequencing was performed on PBMCs or T cells enriched from blood (not recorded which). The receptors here all came from a man aged 25 to 40 with acute COVID-19. The CDR3 runs from the conserved cysteine through the conserved F or W. Fields, in order: D gene, clone size, CDR3 length, V gene, J gene, CDR3 protein, CDR3 DNA. D genes are given only for firm matches. The size of a clone is reported for some rows only, either as once, few or many, or as a class for expanded clones.

>.|.|18|TRBV28|TRBJ1-4
CASSSSLWGVKTNEKLFF
TGTGCCAGCAGTTCATCCCTTTGGGGGGTTAAGACTAATGAAAAACTGTTTTTT
>.|.|11|TRBV5-4|TRBJ2-5
CASSLSETQYF
TGTGCCAGCAGCTTGTCGGAGACCCAGTACTTC
>TRBD1|.|14|TRBV25-1|TRBJ2-3
CASSEVGTADTQYF
TGTGCCAGCAGTGAGGTTGGGACAGCCGATACGCAGTATTTT
>.|.|17|TRBV21-1|TRBJ1-6
CASSKAGRGRVCSPLHF
TGTGCCAGCAGCAAAGCGGGCAGGGGGCGGGTATGTTCACCCCTCCACTTT
>.|few|14|TRBV19|TRBJ1-1
CASSRPDINTEAFF
TGTGCCAGTAGCCGGCCAGACATAAACACTGAAGCTTTCTTT
>TRBD1|few|16|TRBV18|TRBJ2-6
CASSRQDRALANVLTF
TGTGCCAGCTCACGACAAGACAGGGCTCTTGCCAACGTCCTGACTTTC
>TRBD1|.|14|TRBV5-1|TRBJ1-3
CASSLTGGENTIYF
TGCGCCAGCAGCCTGACAGGGGGCGAAAACACCATATATTTT
>TRBD2|.|16|TRBV6-5|TRBJ2-2
CASSFTSGMYTGELFF
TGTGCCAGCAGTTTTACTAGCGGAATGTACACCGGGGAGCTGTTTTTT
>.|.|15|TRBV5-1|TRBJ1-1
CASSSTLTGHDEAFF
TGTGCCAGCAGTTCCACCCTAACGGGACATGATGAAGCTTTCTTT
>.|.|15|TRBV10-1|TRBJ2-2
CASSALTGNTGELFF
TGCGCCAGCAGTGCACTGACAGGGAACACCGGGGAGCTGTTTTTT
>.|.|15|TRBV2|TRBJ1-5
CASSEQGLLGQPQHF
TGTGCCAGCAGTGAACAGGGGCTACTGGGACAGCCCCAGCATTTT